This TCR beta chain was sequenced for a study of monozygotic twins with inflammatory bowel disease. Study-wide findings and caveats: Compared with healthy co-twins, IBD patients showed reduced TCRbeta repertoire diversity by inverse Simpson. Variability in patient repertoires may have come partly from differing immunosuppressive treatments.

With regard to this clonotype: Antigen: not known.

From germline, CDR1 is SGHRS and CDR2 YFSETQ. The CDR3 sequence is 13 residues long. Using the 5' RACE reads, TCRdb records one entry per CDR3 protein without DNA. Across 440,000 or so distinct CDR3 sequences, the top ten clones capture more than 2% of the sample. Sample: blood. This sequence originates from a human donor with ulcerative colitis or Crohn's disease, or a healthy co-twin of an affected twin (not recorded which). The chain carries TRBV5-1 and TRBJ2-7. The CDR3: CASSLEYGFEQYF.